A single sample gave rise to the 19 T cell receptor beta chains below, sequenced in a study of cytomegalovirus exposure and HLA in healthy donors. Researchers ran the PCR with 60 Vbeta and 13 Jbeta primers. Clones were read by immunoSEQ multiplex PCR, and TCRdb kept only the in-frame ones, dropping some. The sample carries about 120,000 clones, under 85% recorded once. The material sequenced was PBMCs. These TCRs come from a woman aged 45-59 years in good health and CMV-seropositive.

The chain has TRBV9 and TRBJ1-4, with 9 bases fitting TRBD1. This CDR3 is built from 14 residues. Germline assignment: CDR1 SGDLS and CDR2 YYNGEE. The J segment lost 5 bases and the V segment lost 8 bases, leaving 7 bases of the junction unmatched. The CDR3 protein is CASSPGQGNEKLFF. Here the CDR3 DNA reads TGTGCCAGTTCTCCGGGACAGGGAAATGAAAAACTGTTTTTT. The whole variable domain, remainder taken from reference TRBV9 and TRBJ1-4, is DSGVTQTPKHLITATGQRVTLRCSPRSGDLSVYWYQQSLDQGLQFLIQYYNGEERAKGNILERFSAQQFPDLHSELNLSSLELGDSALYFCASSPGQGNEKLFFGSGTQLSVL.

The chain combines TRBV6-1 with TRBJ1-1; D call uncertain. Germline CDR1 reads MNHNS; CDR2 reads SASEGT. This CDR3 is 12 amino acids long. The ends were cut back, 5 bases at V and 4 bases at J, with 8 bases in the middle. CDR3 in DNA: TGTGCCAGCAGTCGGGAGGGCACTGAAGCTTTCTTT. Translated, it gives CASSREGTEAFF.

CDR3 loop: CASSLAGSYEQYF. The CDR3 nucleotides read TGCGCCAGCAGCTTGGCAGGTTCCTACGAGCAGTACTTC. J is TRBJ2-7 and V is TRBV5-1; D not certain. The V end lost 0 bases, the J end lost 1 base, and 5 bases lay between the germline ends. From germline, CDR1 is SGHRS and CDR2 YFSETQ. The CDR3 has 13 residues.

The rearrangement links TRBV5-1 to TRBJ1-1, with no clear D. V gave up 3 bases and J gave up 2 bases, with 11 bases separating them. This CDR3 is built from 14 residues. Germline-derived CDR1 and CDR2 are SGHRS and YFSETQ. The CDR3 protein is CASSSVPPNTEAFF. CDR3 coding DNA: TGCGCCAGCAGCTCGGTCCCTCCTAACACTGAAGCTTTCTTT.

This clone was observed once. The junction does not match germline at one end; this may be a read error. The chain employs TRBV7-7 and TRBJ2-7, with 7 positions matching TRBD2. The CDR3 consists of 14 residues. Germline CDR1 SSHAT, CDR2 FNYEAQ (reference sequence). The CDR3 bases are TGTGCTAGCAGTCAGGGAGGGGTCGGCTCCGAGCAGTACTTC. Encoded protein: CASSQGGVGSEQYF.

The J gene is TRBJ1-5, the V gene TRBV2; a possible D gene is TRBD1 (5 bases). Germline CDR1 is SNHLY and CDR2 is FYNNEI. The CDR3 has 13 amino acids. V lost 6 bases and J lost 3, with 9 bases in between. CDR3 region: CASSQGANQPQHF. CDR3 DNA sequence: TGTGCCAGCAGCCAAGGGGCCAATCAGCCCCAGCATTTT.

The chain carries TRBV30 and TRBJ2-1, with 8 bases that match TRBD1. Per the germline V gene, CDR1 is GTSNPN and CDR2 is SVGIG (reference sequence). The trim removed 5 bases at V and 5 bases at J, leaving 11 bases unmatched. The length of the CDR3 is 15 residues. CDR3 protein: CAWGDPWTGHNEQFF. CDR3 DNA: TGTGCCTGGGGTGACCCTTGGACAGGGCACAATGAGCAGTTCTTC.

The genes are TRBV5-1 and TRBJ2-1; TRBD2 matches 13 bases. Trimming removed 4 bases from V and 7 bases from J; junction bases left unmatched: 8. Germline values: CDR1 SGHRS, CDR2 YFSETQ. The CDR3 sequence is 16 residues long. CDR3 coding DNA: TGCGCCAGCAGCAAACTAGCGGGAGGGCCTAAGAATGAGCAGTTCTTC. Protein product: CASSKLAGGPKNEQFF. Looking up the rest from reference TRBV5-1 and TRBJ2-1 gives the full variable domain: KAGVTQTPRYLIKTRGQQVTLSCSPISGHRSVSWYQQTPGQGLQFLFEYFSETQRNKGNFPGRFSGRQFSNSRSEMNVSTLELGDSALYLCASSKLAGGPKNEQFFGPGTRLTVL.

This clone was observed a handful of times. CDR3 loop: CASSQTPGHTNQPQHF. The CDR3 DNA is TGTGCCAGCAGCCAAACACCGGGACATACGAATCAGCCCCAGCATTTT. The chain has TRBV4-2 and TRBJ1-5, with D perhaps matching TRBD1 (6 bases). Trimming stripped 2 bases from V and 4 bases from J, with 15 bases between. The V gene's germline CDR1 is LGHNA and CDR2 YNFKEQ. The CDR3 length is 16 residues.

This clone was seen a few times. J is TRBJ1-2 and V is TRBV7-2; D remains unclear. CDR1 and CDR2 (germline): SGHTA, FQGNSA. V lost 5 bases and J lost 6, with 16 bases in between. The CDR3 is 14 amino acids. The CDR3 region has the DNA TGTGCCAGCAGCCTGAACCCGGGATGGGATGGCTACACCTTC. Translated: CASSLNPGWDGYTF.

Only one count was recorded for this clone. This chain joins TRBV30 and TRBJ1-1, with D maybe TRBD1 (6 bases). V lost 5 bases and J lost 2, with 18 bases in between. The germline V gene encodes CDR1 GTSNPN and CDR2 SVGIG (reference sequence). This CDR3 region has 15 residues. CDR3 protein: CAWETRGRFNTEAFF. The CDR3 DNA is TGTGCCTGGGAGACCAGGGGCCGATTCAACACTGAAGCTTTCTTT. The full variable domain, its missing parts supplied by reference TRBV30 and TRBJ1-1, is SQTIHQWPATLVQPVGSPLSLECTVEGTSNPNLYWYRQAAGRGLQLLFYSVGIGQISSEVPQNLSASRPQDRQFILSSKKLLLSDSGFYLCAWETRGRFNTEAFFGQGTRLTVV.

This clone was seen once. This chain connects TRBV19 to TRBJ1-1, with D unclear. Germline V gene lookup returns CDR1 LNHDA and CDR2 SQIVND (reference sequence). Between the trimmed V and J ends, which lost 0 bases and 1 base, there was a span of 6 bases. The CDR3 spans 14 residues. CDR3 protein: CASSIDRRNTEAFF. Written as DNA, the CDR3 is TGTGCCAGTAGTATAGATCGGAGGAACACTGAAGCTTTCTTT.

J is TRBJ2-1 and V is TRBV2; TRBD2 aligns across 13 bases. CDR1 and CDR2 from the germline V gene are SNHLY and FYNNEI. CDR3 length: 16 residues. V lost 4 bases and J lost 4; bases outside the gene matches: 4. CDR3 nucleotides: TGTGCCAGCAGTGTGACTAGCGGGGGGCCATACAATGAGCAGTTCTTC. The encoded protein is CASSVTSGGPYNEQFF.

The rearrangement joins TRBV5-1 to TRBJ2-3; weak D call: TRBD2 (5 bases). The CDR3 runs to 15 residues. Germline CDR1 is SGHRS and CDR2 is YFSETQ. The V gene lost 7 bases and the J gene lost 4 bases, with 19 bases spanning the gap. This CDR3 is CASSLRTPPSDTQYF. For the CDR3, the DNA is TGCGCCAGCTCACTGAGGACTCCGCCTTCAGATACGCAGTATTTT.

The V gene is TRBV4-1, the J gene TRBJ1-5; no clear D gene. Looked up from germline, CDR1 is MGHRA and CDR2 is YSYEKL. V was shortened by 0 bases and J by 3 bases, with 9 bases between the two germline ends. The CDR3 has 15 amino acids. Here the CDR3 reads CASSQDEAPNQPQHF. The CDR3, as DNA: TGCGCCAGCAGCCAAGACGAGGCCCCCAATCAGCCCCAGCATTTT.

This clone was seen once. The rearrangement links TRBV10-3 to TRBJ2-1, with 8 nucleotides matching TRBD2. This CDR3 spans 17 amino acids. V lost 2 bases, J lost 4 bases, and 10 bases stayed unmatched. In germline, CDR1 is ENHRY, CDR2 SYGVKD. The CDR3 loop reads CAISEVTGTRGYNEQFF. Written as DNA, the CDR3 is TGTGCCATCAGTGAGGTTACCGGGACTAGGGGGTACAATGAGCAGTTCTTC.

The chain uses TRBV7-3 and TRBJ2-5; 14 bases fit TRBD2. The V gene's germline CDR1 is SGHTA and CDR2 FQGTGA. The CDR3 runs 18 residues. V lost 4 bases and J lost 5; bases outside the gene matches: 12. In DNA, the CDR3 is TGTGCCAGCAGCTCGAAGACTAGCGGGAGGGCCCTCCGGGAGACCCAGTACTTC. This sequence encodes CASSSKTSGRALRETQYF. Variable domain in full (rest from reference TRBV7-3 and TRBJ2-5): GAGVSQTPSNKVTEKGKYVELRCDPISGHTALYWYRQSLGQGPEFLIYFQGTGAADDSGLPNDRFFAVRPEGSVSTLKIQRTERGDSAVYLCASSSKTSGRALRETQYFGPGTRLLVL.

The J gene is TRBJ1-1, the V gene TRBV18; 8 bases align to TRBD1. The CDR3 contains 16 residues. Germline CDR1 reads KGHSH; CDR2 reads LQKENI. V lost 3 bases to trimming and J lost 3 bases; unmatched junction nucleotides: 9. DNA of the CDR3: TGTGCCAGCTCACCCCAGGGGGCGGGTACGGACACTGAAGCTTTCTTT. Protein product: CASSPQGAGTDTEAFF.

V gene TRBV4-2 combines with J gene TRBJ1-5; 8 bases map to TRBD1. The CDR3 is made up of 16 amino acids. J was trimmed by 7 bases and V by 0 bases; bases with no gene match: 8. Looked up from germline, CDR1 is LGHNA and CDR2 is YNFKEQ. The CDR3 sequence: CASSQDGGQGGQPQHF. The CDR3 DNA reads TGTGCCAGCAGCCAAGACGGCGGACAGGGTGGACAGCCCCAGCATTTT.